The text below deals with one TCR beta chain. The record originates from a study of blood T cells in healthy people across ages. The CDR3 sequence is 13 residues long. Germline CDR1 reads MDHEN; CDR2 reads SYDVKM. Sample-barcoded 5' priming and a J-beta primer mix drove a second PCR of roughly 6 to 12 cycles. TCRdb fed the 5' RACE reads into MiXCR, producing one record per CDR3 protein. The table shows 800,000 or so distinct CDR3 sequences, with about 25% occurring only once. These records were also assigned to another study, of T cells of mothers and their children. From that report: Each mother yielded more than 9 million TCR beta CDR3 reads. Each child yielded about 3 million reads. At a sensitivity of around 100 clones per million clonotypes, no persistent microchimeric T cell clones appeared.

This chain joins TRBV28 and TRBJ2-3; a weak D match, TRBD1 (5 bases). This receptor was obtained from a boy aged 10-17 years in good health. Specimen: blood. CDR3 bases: TGTACCACCCGATTGACAGGCACAGATACGCAGTATTTT. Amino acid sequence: CTTRLTGTDTQYF.